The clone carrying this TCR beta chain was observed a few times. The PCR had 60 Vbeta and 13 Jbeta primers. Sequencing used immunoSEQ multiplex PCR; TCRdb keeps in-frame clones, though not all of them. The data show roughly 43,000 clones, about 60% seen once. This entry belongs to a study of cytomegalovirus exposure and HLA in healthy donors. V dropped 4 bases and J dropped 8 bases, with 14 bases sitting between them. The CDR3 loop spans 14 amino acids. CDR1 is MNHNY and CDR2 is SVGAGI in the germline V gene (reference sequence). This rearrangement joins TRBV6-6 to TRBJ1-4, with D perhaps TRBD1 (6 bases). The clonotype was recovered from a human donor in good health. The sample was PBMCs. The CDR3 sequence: CASSWTAIEEKLFF. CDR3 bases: TGTGCCAGCAGTTGGACAGCGATCGAGGAAAAACTGTTTTTT.